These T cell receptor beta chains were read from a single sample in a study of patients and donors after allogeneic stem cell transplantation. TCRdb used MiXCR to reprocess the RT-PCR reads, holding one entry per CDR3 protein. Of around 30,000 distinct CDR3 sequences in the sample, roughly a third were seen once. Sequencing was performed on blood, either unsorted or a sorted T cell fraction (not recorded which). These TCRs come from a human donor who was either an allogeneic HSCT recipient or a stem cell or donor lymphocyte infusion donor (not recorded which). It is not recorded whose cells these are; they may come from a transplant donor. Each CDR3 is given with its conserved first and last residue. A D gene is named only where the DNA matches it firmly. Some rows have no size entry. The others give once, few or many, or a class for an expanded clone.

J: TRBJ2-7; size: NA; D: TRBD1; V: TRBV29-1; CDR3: CSVRRQGLGEQYF; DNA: TGCAGCGTTCGCAGACAGGGATTAGGTGAGCAGTACTTC
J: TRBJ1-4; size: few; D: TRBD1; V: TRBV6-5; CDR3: CATQDRTAQGFYEKLFF; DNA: TGTGCCACCCAGGACAGAACCGCACAGGGGTTTTATGAAAAACTGTTTTTT
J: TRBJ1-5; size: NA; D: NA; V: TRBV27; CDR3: CASSKHRAGADQPQHF; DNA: TGTGCCAGCAGCAAACATAGGGCAGGGGCCGACCAGCCCCAGCATTTT
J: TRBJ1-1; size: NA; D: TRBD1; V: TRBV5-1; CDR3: CASSSPGQGRAEAFF; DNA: TGCGCCAGCAGCTCTCCGGGACAGGGAAGGGCTGAAGCTTTCTTT
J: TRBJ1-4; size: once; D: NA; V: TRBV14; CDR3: CASSQIGENEKLFF; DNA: TGTGCCAGCAGCCAAATCGGAGAGAATGAAAAACTGTTTTTT
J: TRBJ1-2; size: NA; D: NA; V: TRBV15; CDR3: CATSRDPRVGYTF; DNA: TGTGCCACCAGCAGGGATCCCAGGGTTGGCTACACCTTC
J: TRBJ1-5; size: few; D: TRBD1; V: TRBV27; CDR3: CASSSTPPQGASNQPQHF; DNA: TGTGCCAGCAGTTCTACCCCCCCGCAGGGGGCTAGCAATCAGCCCCAGCATTTT
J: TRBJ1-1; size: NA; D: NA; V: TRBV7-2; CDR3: CASSFSQLNTEAFF; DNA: TGTGCCAGCAGCTTCTCACAGTTGAACACTGAAGCTTTCTTT
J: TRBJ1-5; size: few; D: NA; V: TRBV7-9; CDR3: CASSLGQHSNQPQHF; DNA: TGTGCCAGCAGCCTCGGACAGCATAGCAATCAGCCCCAGCATTTT
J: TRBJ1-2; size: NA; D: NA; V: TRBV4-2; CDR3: CASSQDRNLYGYTF; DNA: TGTGCCAGCAGCCAAGACAGGAACCTCTATGGCTACACCTTC
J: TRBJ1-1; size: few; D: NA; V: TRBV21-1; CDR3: CASSKLLQGLNTEAFF; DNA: TGTGCCAGCAGCAAGCTGCTCCAGGGCTTGAACACTGAAGCTTTCTTT
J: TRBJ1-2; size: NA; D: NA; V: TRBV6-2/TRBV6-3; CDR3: CASRPFRNYGYTF; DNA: TGTGCCAGCAGACCGTTCAGAAACTATGGCTACACCTTC
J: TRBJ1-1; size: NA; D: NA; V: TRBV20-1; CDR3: CTLAGTEAFF; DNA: TGCACCCTAGCCGGGACAGAAGCTTTCTTT
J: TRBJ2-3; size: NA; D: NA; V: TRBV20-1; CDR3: CSGGTDTQYF; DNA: TGCAGCGGGGGCACAGATACGCAGTATTTT
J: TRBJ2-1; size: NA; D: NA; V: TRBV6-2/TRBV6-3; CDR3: CASSPRGREQFF; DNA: TGTGCCAGCAGTCCTCGGGGGAGGGAGCAGTTCTTC
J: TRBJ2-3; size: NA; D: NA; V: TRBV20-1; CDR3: CSANRGTDTQYF; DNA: TGCAGTGCTAACAGGGGCACAGATACGCAGTATTTT
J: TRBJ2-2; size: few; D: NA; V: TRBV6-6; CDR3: CASRERSTGELFF; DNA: TGTGCCAGCAGGGAGAGGTCCACCGGGGAGCTGTTTTTT
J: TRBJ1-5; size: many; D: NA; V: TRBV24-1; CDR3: CATSDSGTNQPQHF; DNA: TGTGCCACCAGTGATTCCGGGACCAATCAGCCCCAGCATTTT
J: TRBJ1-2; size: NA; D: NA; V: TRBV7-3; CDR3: CASRSSEGPYTF; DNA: TGTGCCAGCAGGTCATCCGAGGGACCGTACACCTTC
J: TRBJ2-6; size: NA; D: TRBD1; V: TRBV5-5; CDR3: CASSFGQESSGANVLTF; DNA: TGTGCCAGCAGCTTCGGACAGGAAAGCTCTGGGGCCAACGTCCTGACTTTC
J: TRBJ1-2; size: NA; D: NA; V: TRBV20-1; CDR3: CSARDPSFGDGYTF; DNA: TGCAGTGCTAGAGACCCTTCCTTTGGGGATGGCTACACCTTC
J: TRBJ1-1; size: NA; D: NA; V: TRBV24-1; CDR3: CATAKGVNTEAFF; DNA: TGTGCCACCGCAAAAGGGGTGAACACTGAAGCTTTCTTT
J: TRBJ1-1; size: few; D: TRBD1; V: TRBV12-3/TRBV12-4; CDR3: CASSFTGVTEAFF; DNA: TGTGCCAGCAGTTTTACAGGGGTCACTGAAGCTTTCTTT
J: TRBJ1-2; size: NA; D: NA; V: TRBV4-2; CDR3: CASSQATQGYGYTF; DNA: TGTGCCAGCAGCCAAGCCACACAGGGCTATGGCTACACCTTC
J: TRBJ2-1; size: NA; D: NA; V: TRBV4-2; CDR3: CASSTRWGNEQFF; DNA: TGTGCCAGCAGCACTAGGTGGGGGAATGAGCAGTTCTTC
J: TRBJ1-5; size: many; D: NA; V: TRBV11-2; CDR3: CASRASGNQPQHF; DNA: TGTGCCAGCAGAGCTAGCGGCAATCAGCCCCAGCATTTT
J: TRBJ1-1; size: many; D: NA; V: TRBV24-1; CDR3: CATSDGLEAFF; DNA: TGTGCCACCAGTGACGGTCTTGAAGCTTTCTTT